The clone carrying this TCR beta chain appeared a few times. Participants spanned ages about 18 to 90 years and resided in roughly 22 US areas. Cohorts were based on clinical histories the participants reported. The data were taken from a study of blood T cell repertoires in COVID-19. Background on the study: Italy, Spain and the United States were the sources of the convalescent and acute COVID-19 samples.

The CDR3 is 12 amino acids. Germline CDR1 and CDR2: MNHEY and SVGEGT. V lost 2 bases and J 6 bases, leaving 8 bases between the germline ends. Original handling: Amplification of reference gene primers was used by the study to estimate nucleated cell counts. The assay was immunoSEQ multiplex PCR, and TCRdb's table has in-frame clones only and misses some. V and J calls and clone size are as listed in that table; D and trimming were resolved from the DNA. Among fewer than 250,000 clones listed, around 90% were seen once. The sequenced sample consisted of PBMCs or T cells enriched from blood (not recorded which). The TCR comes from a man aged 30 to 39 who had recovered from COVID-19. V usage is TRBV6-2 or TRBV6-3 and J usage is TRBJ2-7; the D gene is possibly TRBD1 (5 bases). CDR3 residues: CASSYSRVEQYF. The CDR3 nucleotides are TGTGCCAGCAGTTACAGCAGGGTCGAGCAGTACTTC.